This is a list of T cell receptor beta chains from one sample in a study of shared clonotypes between healthy human individuals. Sequencing was performed with immunoSEQ multiplex PCR; in TCRdb, only in-frame clones are kept and a portion is missing. Of about 610,000 clones in the sample, approximately 96% were seen once. The sequencing sample was made of naive CD8+ T cells sorted from blood. The source is a woman in her 30s in good health. The CDR3 runs from the conserved cysteine through the conserved F or W. Fields, in order: clone size, J gene, D gene, V gene, CDR3 length, CDR3 DNA, CDR3 protein. D genes are given only for firm matches. Some rows mark clone size as missing; the rest say once, few, many or name a class of expanded clone.

once | TRBJ2-7 | - | TRBV6-1 | 13 | TGTGCCAGCAGGACCCTGGGGGGGCACGAGCAGTACTTC | CASRTLGGHEQYF
- | TRBJ1-2 | - | TRBV30 | 14 | TGTGCCTGGAGTGTCTGGGACGGAGACTATGGCTACACCTTC | CAWSVWDGDYGYTF
- | TRBJ2-6 | - | TRBV27 | 12 | TGTGCCAGCAGTTTTGTTGGGGGCCGTCTTCATTTC | CASSFVGGRLHF
once | TRBJ2-6 | - | TRBV28 | 15 | TGTGCCAGCAGTTTGGGTAGCTCTGGGGCCAACGTCCTGACTTTC | CASSLGSSGANVLTF
- | TRBJ1-1 | - | TRBV10-1 | 10 | TGCGCCAGCACTAACAGGGCAGCTTTCTTT | CASTNRAAFF
once | TRBJ1-2 | TRBD1 | TRBV6-4 | 16 | TGTGCCAGCAGTGTCCGCCCGGGGACAGGGGGCCGTGGCTACACCTTC | CASSVRPGTGGRGYTF
- | TRBJ2-7 | - | TRBV5-4 | 14 | TGTGCCAGCAGCTTGGACCAGGACTCCTACGAGCAGTACTTC | CASSLDQDSYEQYF
- | TRBJ2-7 | - | TRBV18 | 13 | TGTGCCAGCTCACGAGATCAGGGGTACGAGCAGTACTTC | CASSRDQGYEQYF
- | TRBJ2-1 | - | TRBV11-2 | 16 | TGTGCCAGCAGCCCCCAGATTCAGGATCAGTACAATGAGCAGTTCTTC | CASSPQIQDQYNEQFF
- | TRBJ2-6 | - | TRBV4-1 | 13 | TGCGCCAGCAGCCAAGCACAGGGCAACGTCCTGACTTTC | CASSQAQGNVLTF
- | TRBJ2-7 | - | TRBV6-1 | 13 | TGTGCCAGCAGAGTTCAGGGTTCCTACGAGCAGTACTTC | CASRVQGSYEQYF
- | TRBJ1-1 | - | TRBV9 | 13 | TGTGCCAGCAGCGGGACAGTGAACACTGAAGCTTTCTTT | CASSGTVNTEAFF
once | TRBJ2-7 | TRBD2 | TRBV7-9 | 15 | TGTGCCAGCAGCCCCCCTAGCGGGAGACCGGACGAGCAGTACTTC | CASSPPSGRPDEQYF
- | TRBJ2-7 | TRBD2 | TRBV5-1 | 14 | TGCGCCAGCAGCTTGACTAGCGGGAGCTACGAGCAGTACTTC | CASSLTSGSYEQYF
- | TRBJ1-1 | - | TRBV2 | 12 | TGTGCCAGGATACAGGAGAACACTGAAGCTTTCTTT | CARIQENTEAFF
- | TRBJ1-1 | - | TRBV10-1 | 15 | TGCGCCAGCAGTGAGTCCCAGGGCCCGAACACTGAAGCTTTCTTT | CASSESQGPNTEAFF
- | TRBJ2-7 | - | TRBV2 | 13 | TGTGCCAGCTCCCCCCTGAGAGTGCCCGAGCAGTACTTC | CASSPLRVPEQYF
once | TRBJ2-1 | - | TRBV4-2 | 15 | TGTGCCAGCAGCCAAGAGTCGGCTGGATACAATGAGCAGTTCTTC | CASSQESAGYNEQFF
- | TRBJ2-3 | TRBD2 | TRBV27 | 15 | TGTGCCAGCGGCAATCCGGGACTAGAAGAAGATACGCAGTATTTT | CASGNPGLEEDTQYF
- | TRBJ1-2 | - | TRBV7-2 | 14 | TGTGCCAGCAGCTTAGAAAGGGTGGGGGATGGCTACACCTTC | CASSLERVGDGYTF
once | TRBJ2-1 | - | TRBV27 | 15 | TGTGCCAGCAAATCATCTTTGGGCGTATACAATGAGCAGTTCTTC | CASKSSLGVYNEQFF
- | TRBJ2-7 | TRBD2 | TRBV7-9 | 14 | TGTGCCAGCAGCTTAGCGGGAGGGCCGGGCGAGCAGTACTTC | CASSLAGGPGEQYF
once | TRBJ2-5 | - | TRBV5-1 | 15 | TGCGCCAGCAGTTTGAGTCGGGAGCGGGTAGAGACCCAGTACTTC | CASSLSRERVETQYF
- | TRBJ1-5 | TRBD1 | TRBV4-1 | 14 | TGCGCCAGCAGCTCCCGACAGGGGTATCAGCCCCAGCATTTT | CASSSRQGYQPQHF
- | TRBJ2-7 | - | TRBV13 | 12 | TGTGCCAGCAGCTCGGACGCTTACGAGCAGTACTTC | CASSSDAYEQYF
- | TRBJ2-7 | - | TRBV7-9 | 12 | TGTGCCAGCAGCCCCGGCGGGTTCGAGCAGTACTTC | CASSPGGFEQYF
- | TRBJ1-1 | - | TRBV13 | 13 | TGTGCCAGCAGCTTAGCGGGGAACACTGAAGCTTTCTTT | CASSLAGNTEAFF
- | TRBJ2-3 | TRBD1 | TRBV28 | 15 | TGTGCCAGCAGGATCACAGGGGGCGAGCCAGATACGCAGTATTTT | CASRITGGEPDTQYF
- | TRBJ1-3 | TRBD1 | TRBV5-1 | 17 | TGCGCCAGCAGTCAAGATCGGACAGGCTTCTCTGGAAACACCATATATTTT | CASSQDRTGFSGNTIYF
once | TRBJ1-3 | - | TRBV10-1 | 14 | TGCGCCAGCAGTAACACAGGGTTCGGAAACACCATATATTTT | CASSNTGFGNTIYF
- | TRBJ2-3 | - | TRBV7-8 | 15 | TGTGCCAGCAGCTTAAATACAGTTAGCACAGATACGCAGTATTTT | CASSLNTVSTDTQYF
- | TRBJ2-5 | - | TRBV2 | 11 | TGTGCCAGCAGGCCGTACCGGGACTGGTACTTC | CASRPYRDWYF
- | TRBJ1-1 | TRBD1 | TRBV6-5 | 15 | TGTGCCAGCAGTTACTCTCGGCAGGGGGACACTGAAGCTTTCTTT | CASSYSRQGDTEAFF
- | TRBJ2-3 | TRBD2 | TRBV7-8 | 20 | TGTGCCAGCAGCGGGGCGGTTGGTAGCGGGAGCCATAAACTCACAGATACGCAGTATTTT | CASSGAVGSGSHKLTDTQYF
once | TRBJ1-6 | - | TRBV7-9 | 12 | TGTGCCAGCAGCTTACTAGATTCACCCCTCCACTTT | CASSLLDSPLHF
- | TRBJ2-1 | TRBD2 | TRBV5-1 | 19 | TGCGCCAGCAGCTTGGATGGACTAGCGGGAGGAAGGGGATACAATGAGCAGTTCTTC | CASSLDGLAGGRGYNEQFF
- | TRBJ2-5 | TRBD1 | TRBV7-9 | 15 | TGTGCCAGCAGCTTAGAAGCAGGGGGCCAAGAGACCCAGTACTTC | CASSLEAGGQETQYF
- | TRBJ1-5 | TRBD1 | TRBV7-9 | 15 | TGTGCCAGCAGCCTAACCGGGACAGAAAATCAGCCCCAGCATTTT | CASSLTGTENQPQHF
- | TRBJ2-5 | - | TRBV9 | 13 | TGTGCCAGCAGCGTAGGCTCCTCTGAGACCCAGTACTTC | CASSVGSSETQYF
- | TRBJ1-2 | TRBD1 | TRBV27 | 14 | TGTGCCAGCAGTAAGGACAGGGAAGACTATGGCTACACCTTC | CASSKDREDYGYTF
once | TRBJ2-2 | TRBD2 | TRBV2 | 17 | TGTGCCAGCAGTGATTTACTAGCGGGAGTTCGTACCGGGGAGCTGTTTTTT | CASSDLLAGVRTGELFF
- | TRBJ2-6 | - | TRBV7-9 | 14 | TGTGCCAGCAGCCCCGTCCTTGGGGCCAACGTCCTGACTTTC | CASSPVLGANVLTF
once | TRBJ2-1 | - | TRBV7-2 | 15 | TGTGCCAGCAGCTTAGTGCGGGTCGTCTACAATGAGCAGTTCTTC | CASSLVRVVYNEQFF
- | TRBJ2-1 | - | TRBV27 | 13 | TGTGCCAGCAGTTTGGACAGCAACAATGAGCAGTTCTTC | CASSLDSNNEQFF